This T cell receptor (beta chain) was observed in a study of blood T cell repertoires in COVID-19. The wider study: Sites in the United States, Italy and Spain provided acute and convalescent COVID-19 samples. T cells, B-cell-depleted T cells, or PBMCs provided the cDNA or gDNA that served as material.

Seattle patients were enrolled during active infection and followed longitudinally. Original data processing: Amplification with reference gene primers provided the estimates of nucleated cell counts. Libraries were prepared by immunoSEQ multiplex PCR; TCRdb keeps only in-frame clonotypes and omits some of them. V and J calls and clone size are those listed in that table; D and trimming were worked out from the DNA. The table records around 80,000 clones, about 85% of them present only once. CDR3 length equals 15 residues. The germline gives CDR1 ENHRY, CDR2 SYGVKD. With 2 bases removed from V and 2 bases from J, the gap between germline ends came to 10 bases.

The sequence was collected from a man aged 45 to 65 with COVID-19, enrolled during active disease. Sequenced: peripheral blood. The chain carries TRBV10-3 and TRBJ1-3; a possible D gene is TRBD1 (5 bases). CDR3 loop: CAISELGGPGNTIYF. As DNA, the CDR3 is TGTGCCATCAGTGAGCTCGGGGGTCCTGGAAACACCATATATTTT.